This TCR beta chain came from a study of PD-L1 blockade in urothelial cancer. Study summary: Male sex and bladder-origin urothelial cancer characterized about 90% of the roughly 29 patients. A median blood sample held about 140,000 T cells and approximately 80,000 unique TCRs. At 3 weeks (second dose) and 6 weeks after starting treatment, blood was analyzed.

The germline gives CDR1 MNHNS, CDR2 SASEGT. The CDR3 covers 15 residues. The ends lost 2 bases at V and 6 bases at J; junction bases unmatched: 8. Only in-frame clones appear in the TCRdb table, and some are missing; sequencing was by immunoSEQ multiplex PCR. Here the sample spans under 100,000 clones, nearly 90% being singletons. Stated time point: pretreatment peripheral blood. This receptor was identified in a man in his sixties with urothelial cancer. J is TRBJ1-1 and V is TRBV6-1, with 8 bases fitting TRBD1. The specimen was PBMCs, collected around atezolizumab (anti-PD-L1) treatment. The CDR3 region is CASSEFGRGRPEAFF. The CDR3 coding sequence is TGTGCCAGCAGTGAATTTGGCAGGGGGCGGCCTGAAGCTTTCTTT.